This T cell receptor beta chain was sequenced during a study of blood T cell repertoires in COVID-19. The V and J ends lost 5 bases and 2 bases respectively, with 13 bases between them. CDR1 and CDR2 (germline): SGHTA, FQGNSA. The CDR3 is 14 amino acids. Method: immunoSEQ multiplex PCR; TCRdb's copy keeps in-frame clones and lacks some. This table holds about 170,000 clones, around 86% found once. The receptor was isolated from a woman older than 75 with COVID-19, enrolled during active disease. J is TRBJ2-7 and V is TRBV7-2; tentative D call: TRBD1 (6 bases). The specimen was peripheral blood. CDR3 residues: CASSPGQGTYEQYF. DNA for the CDR3: TGTGCCAGCAGCCCCGGCCAGGGGACCTACGAGCAGTACTTC.